The sample holds one count of the clone carrying this T cell receptor beta chain. Its antigen remains unidentified. Sequencing libraries made from TCR beta cDNA carried unique molecular identifiers. Using its own MiXCR run on the PCR reads, TCRdb lists one record per CDR3 protein. The sample records a few hundred thousand distinct CDR3 sequences, about 38% being singletons. These data belong to a study of post-analysis software for immune sequencing data. Overall study context: Courses of disease covered relapsing-remitting, secondary progressive and progressive-relapsing multiple sclerosis.

Study results and limitations: There were about 5 TRBV segments more frequent in patients than controls, and TRBV5-6, TRBV5-1 and TRBV20-1 were among them. In multiple sclerosis, normalized Chao1 diversity was significantly below that of controls.

CDR1 and CDR2 from the germline V gene are WSHSY and SAAADI. V lost 5 bases to trimming and J lost 8 bases; unmatched junction nucleotides: 14. There are 15 residues in the CDR3. The sequenced sample was blood. The V and J genes are TRBV10-2 and TRBJ1-2; 7 positions match TRBD1. This TCR was recovered from a girl aged 10-17 years with multiple sclerosis. The DNA for the CDR3 is TGCGCCAGCAGTACAACTCTCAGGGGGAGGGAAGGCTACACCTTC. Residues: CASSTTLRGREGYTF.